Listed here is a single T cell receptor (beta chain). Its antigen is as yet unknown. The second PCR ran about 6 to 12 cycles with a sample-barcoded 5' primer and J-beta primers. A template-switch adaptor containing 12 random nucleotides labeled each cDNA molecule. TCRdb itself ran the 5' RACE reads through MiXCR, one entry per CDR3 protein. The top ten hold about a fifth of the sample, which has over 950,000 distinct CDR3 sequences, 45% to 60% seen once. CDR1 and CDR2 from the germline V gene are SGHDN and FVKESK. Trimming at V came to 5 bases and at J to 2 bases, leaving 11 bases not matched to a gene. The CDR3 is made up of 16 amino acids. The entry originates in a study of blood T cells in healthy people across ages. Whole-study results and caveats: Older individuals had lower TCR beta diversity per million T cells (the decline was roughly linear).

V is TRBV14 and J is TRBJ2-5; 7 positions match TRBD2. The clonotype originates from an older woman in good health. The sequenced sample consisted of blood. The CDR3 DNA reads TGTGCCAGCAGCATTTTTGGGGGGGTCTTTCAAGAGACCCAGTACTTC. Its protein is CASSIFGGVFQETQYF. Looking up the rest from reference TRBV14 and TRBJ2-5 gives the full variable domain: EAGVTQFPSHSVIEKGQTVTLRCDPISGHDNLYWYRRVMGKEIKFLLHFVKESKQDESGMPNNRFLAERTGGTYSTLKVQPAELEDSGVYFCASSIFGGVFQETQYFGPGTRLLVL.